Each of the 26 T cell receptor beta chains below was sequenced from the same sample in a study of cytomegalovirus exposure and HLA in healthy donors. This PCR relied on a set of 60 Vbeta primers and 13 Jbeta primers. TCRdb's table, derived via immunoSEQ multiplex PCR, lists solely in-frame clones and lacks some. The sample carries about 140,000 clones, 80% recorded once. The material sequenced was PBMCs. These receptors came from a man aged 25 to 40 in good health and CMV-seronegative.

This clone was detected only a few times. V is TRBV2 and J is TRBJ2-7; D perhaps matches TRBD2 (6 bases). This CDR3 comprises 11 residues. V lost 5 bases and J lost 7, with 9 bases in between. The germline V gene has CDR1 SNHLY and CDR2 FYNNEI. This CDR3 is CASSTGREQYF. For the CDR3, the DNA is TGTGCCAGCAGTACGGGGAGGGAGCAGTACTTC. The full variable domain, in which reference TRBV2 and TRBJ2-7 provide the parts outside the CDR3, is EPEVTQTPSHQVTQMGQEVILRCVPISNHLYFYWYRQILGQKVEFLVSFYNNEISEKSEIFDDQFSVERPDGSNFTLKIRSTKLEDSAMYFCASSTGREQYFGPGTRLTVT.

This clone has a single count. Compared with germline, one end of the junction differs, possibly owing to a read error. The rearrangement links TRBV10-3 to TRBJ1-2, with D possibly matching TRBD1 (6 bases). The CDR3 is made up of 15 amino acids. Germline lookup yields CDR1 ENHRY and CDR2 SYGVKD. The chain's CDR3 is CAMSGGGRASAGYTF. The CDR3 bases are TGTGCCATGAGTGGGGGGGGCAGGGCGTCTGCTGGCTACACCTTC.

The CDR3 sequence: CASSQDSDRGGYGYTF. The CDR3 DNA is TGCGCCAGCAGCCAAGACTCCGACAGGGGTGGTTATGGCTACACCTTC. V usage is TRBV4-1 and J usage is TRBJ1-2; 8 bases match TRBD1. Germline trimming cut 0 bases from V and 5 bases from J; bases unmatched to any gene: 8. CDR3 length: 16 amino acids. The germline V gene encodes CDR1 MGHRA and CDR2 YSYEKL.

V is TRBV2 and J is TRBJ2-3; TRBD2 matches at 9 bases. The CDR3 sequence is 14 residues long. Losses at the gene ends were 6 bases for V and 5 bases for J; bases not matched to a gene: 6. Looked up from germline, CDR1 is SNHLY and CDR2 is FYNNEI. CDR3 loop: CASSSGRRGDTQYF. CDR3 nucleotide sequence: TGTGCCAGCAGCAGCGGGAGGCGGGGAGATACGCAGTATTTT.

V usage is TRBV14 and J usage is TRBJ1-2; D might be TRBD1 (6 bases). The CDR3 runs to 14 residues. V lost 4 bases and J 8 bases, leaving 17 bases between the germline ends. Per the germline V gene, CDR1 is SGHDN and CDR2 is FVKESK. The CDR3 DNA follows: TGTGCCAGCAGCCCTGTCGGGGGGGCTGGCGGCTACACCTTC. This codes for CASSPVGGAGGYTF. Variable domain in full (rest from reference TRBV14 and TRBJ1-2): EAGVTQFPSHSVIEKGQTVTLRCDPISGHDNLYWYRRVMGKEIKFLLHFVKESKQDESGMPNNRFLAERTGGTYSTLKVQPAELEDSGVYFCASSPVGGAGGYTFGSGTRLTVV.

This rearrangement joins TRBV10-2 to TRBJ2-2; TRBD2 agrees at 7 bases. The CDR3 runs to 15 residues. Trimming removed 8 bases from V and 0 bases from J; junction bases left unmatched: 6. Germline V gene lookup returns CDR1 WSHSY and CDR2 SAAADI. CDR3 coding DNA: TGCGCCAGCGGACTCACTAGCGCGAACACCGGGGAGCTGTTTTTT. Protein product: CASGLTSANTGELFF.

This clone was picked up a small number of times. This chain uses TRBV6-6 with TRBJ1-1, with TRBD1 matching 7 bases. CDR1 MNHNY and CDR2 SVGAGI come from the germline V gene (reference sequence). V lost 7 bases to trimming and J lost 5 bases; unmatched junction nucleotides: 10. The CDR3 sequence is 14 residues long. CDR3 region: CASTTQGRGTEAFF. CDR3 DNA: TGTGCCAGCACCACACAGGGGCGGGGTACTGAAGCTTTCTTT.

The chain couples TRBV25-1 to TRBJ1-1, with D possibly matching TRBD1 (5 bases). The CDR3 length is 14 residues. Deletions cut 6 bases from V and 0 bases from J, with 11 bases between. CDR1 is MGHDK and CDR2 is SYGVNS in the germline V gene. The CDR3 bases are TGTGCCAGCAGGGGAGGGGCCTTGAACACTGAAGCTTTCTTT. It encodes CASRGGALNTEAFF.

This sequence joins TRBV5-1 and TRBJ1-1; TRBD1 agrees at 7 bases. This CDR3 has 15 amino acids. The V segment lost 4 bases and the J segment 0 bases; nucleotides outside the gene matches: 6. Per germline, CDR1 SGHRS and CDR2 YFSETQ. CDR3: CASSHRQGVNTEAFF. DNA for the CDR3: TGCGCCAGCAGCCACCGACAGGGAGTGAACACTGAAGCTTTCTTT.

V and J are TRBV10-3 and TRBJ1-1; D remains ambiguous. Germline assignment: CDR1 ENHRY and CDR2 SYGVKD. The CDR3 covers 13 residues. V lost 6 bases and J 1 base, leaving 9 bases between the germline ends. In nucleotides, the CDR3 is TGTGCCATCAGACAGCTTTCGAACACTGAAGCTTTCTTT. Its protein product is CAIRQLSNTEAFF.

The genes are TRBV28 and TRBJ1-5; a possible D gene is TRBD1 (5 bases). The CDR3 is 14 amino acids. The V gene's germline CDR1 is MDHEN and CDR2 SYDVKM. The V end was cut by 3 bases, the J end by 2 bases, with 8 bases between. CDR3 sequence (DNA): TGTGCCAGCAGTTTCAGGGCTGGCAATCAGCCCCAGCATTTT. This gives the protein CASSFRAGNQPQHF. The full variable domain, completed using reference TRBV28 and TRBJ1-5, is DVKVTQSSRYLVKRTGEKVFLECVQDMDHENMFWYRQDPGLGLRLIYFSYDVKMKEKGDIPEGYSVSREKKERFSLILESASTNQTSMYLCASSFRAGNQPQHFGDGTRLSIL.

This sequence joins TRBV9 and TRBJ2-2; 8 nucleotides align to TRBD2. Per the germline V gene, CDR1 is SGDLS and CDR2 is YYNGEE. This CDR3 is built from 16 residues. V trimming: 3 bases; J trimming: 4 bases; junction bases outside the gene matches: 8. This chain's CDR3 is CASSGPAGVGTGELFF. The CDR3, as DNA: TGTGCCAGCAGCGGCCCAGCGGGAGTGGGCACCGGGGAGCTGTTTTTT.

This sequence joins TRBV15 and TRBJ2-7; possible D gene TRBD1, 6 bases. There are 18 residues in the CDR3. V was cut by 1 base and J by 4 bases, with 23 bases left in between. Germline V gene sequence: CDR1 LNHNV, CDR2 YYDKDF (reference sequence). CDR3 DNA sequence: TGTGCCACCAGCAGAGTGACGAGCCTAGGACAGAATATGTACGAGCAGTACTTC. This gives the protein CATSRVTSLGQNMYEQYF.

The V and J genes are TRBV5-1 and TRBJ2-7, with TRBD2 matching over 9 bases. The CDR3 sequence is 15 residues long. The junction had 8 bases not matched to a gene; V was cut back by 0 bases and J by 7 bases. CDR1 and CDR2 from the germline V gene are SGHRS and YFSETQ. This chain's CDR3 is CASSLAASGIDEQYF. DNA of the CDR3: TGCGCCAGCAGCTTGGCCGCTAGCGGGATAGATGAGCAGTACTTC.

The V call is TRBV5-4, the J call TRBJ2-7; TRBD2 is a possible D gene (5 bases). The CDR3 has 14 amino acids. Germline V CDR1 and CDR2: SGHNT, YYREEE (reference sequence). Trimming took off 7 bases at V and 4 bases at J, with 18 bases between the two ends. CDR3 protein: CASAWTPETYEQYF. Written as DNA, the CDR3 is TGTGCCAGCGCATGGACTCCTGAAACGTACGAGCAGTACTTC.

Only one count was recorded for this clone. The J gene is TRBJ1-2, the V gene TRBV28; 8 bases fit TRBD1. Germline V lookup: CDR1 MDHEN, CDR2 SYDVKM. The V segment lost 9 bases and the J segment 3 bases; nucleotides outside the gene matches: 3. There are 12 residues in the CDR3. CDR3 DNA sequence: TGTGCCAGTCGGACAGGGTACTATGGCTACACCTTC. It encodes CASRTGYYGYTF.

The V and J genes are TRBV10-3 and TRBJ2-1, with 10 bases aligning to TRBD1. Germline V lookup: CDR1 ENHRY, CDR2 SYGVKD. The CDR3 is made up of 14 amino acids. Unmatched junction bases numbered 5, after V lost 5 bases and J lost 7 bases. DNA for the CDR3: TGTGCCATCAGTTCCGGGACAGGGGCTAATGAGCAGTTCTTC. Protein product: CAISSGTGANEQFF.

Comment on this clone: One end of the junction varies from germline; a read error may be responsible. The J gene is TRBJ1-2, the V gene TRBV30, with TRBD1 as a possible D gene (5 bases). The CDR3 spans 11 residues. The germline gives CDR1 GTSNPN, CDR2 SVGIG (reference sequence). CDR3 nucleotides: TGTGCCTGGAGTCGGGACTATGGCTACCCCTTC. Amino acids: CAWSRDYGYPF. Combining the CDR3 with reference TRBV30 and TRBJ1-2 gives the whole variable domain SQTIHQWPATLVQPVGSPLSLECTVEGTSNPNLYWYRQAAGRGLQLLFYSVGIGQISSEVPQNLSASRPQDRQFILSSKKLLLSDSGFYLCAWSRDYGYPFGSGTRLTVV.

The gene calls are TRBV9 and TRBJ2-6, with TRBD2 as a possible D gene (5 bases). Trimming removed 1 base from V and 2 bases from J, with 10 bases in between. This CDR3 comprises 16 residues. The V gene's germline CDR1 is SGDLS and CDR2 YYNGEE. Here the CDR3 DNA reads TGTGCCAGCAGCGTAACGGGGAGCGCTGGGGCCAACGTCCTGACTTTC. Translated: CASSVTGSAGANVLTF.

The genes are TRBV9 and TRBJ2-2; a weak D match, TRBD1 (6 bases). The CDR3 sequence is 17 residues long. V was shortened by 3 bases and J by 0 bases, with 15 bases between the two germline ends. Germline CDR1 is SGDLS and CDR2 is YYNGEE. CDR3 amino acids: CASSGGRGQTNTGELFF. CDR3 nucleotides: TGTGCCAGCAGCGGAGGAAGGGGACAAACGAACACCGGGGAGCTGTTTTTT.

The chain has TRBV5-1 and TRBJ2-5; TRBD2 aligns across 14 bases. The germline V gene has CDR1 SGHRS and CDR2 YFSETQ. V was pared by 2 bases and J by 3 bases, with 6 bases of the junction left unmatched. The CDR3 sequence is 17 residues long. CDR3 coding DNA: TGCGCCAGCAGCTTCGGGACTAGCGGGAGTAGGGAAGAGACCCAGTACTTC. Translation: CASSFGTSGSREETQYF.

This chain connects TRBV5-1 to TRBJ1-5, with D possibly being TRBD1 (6 bases). V was trimmed by 4 bases and J by 3 bases, leaving 8 bases between them. The V gene's germline CDR1 is SGHRS and CDR2 YFSETQ. This CDR3 has 13 residues. The CDR3 protein is CASSRTVNQPQHF. Written as DNA, the CDR3 is TGCGCCAGCAGCCGGACAGTCAATCAGCCCCAGCATTTT.

The chain uses TRBV6-4 and TRBJ1-6; TRBD1 matches at 7 bases. Germline V lookup: CDR1 MRHNA, CDR2 SNTAGT. V shed 6 bases, J shed 7 bases, and the junction held 12 bases outside the gene matches. The CDR3 is 16 residues long. The CDR3 reads CASRTTWTGSNSPLHF. In DNA, the CDR3 is TGTGCCAGCAGGACTACTTGGACAGGCTCCAATTCACCCCTCCACTTT.

This chain uses TRBV5-1 with TRBJ2-3, with D possibly matching TRBD2 (6 bases). Germline V gene sequence: CDR1 SGHRS, CDR2 YFSETQ. Trimming pared 0 bases from V and 3 bases from J, leaving 8 bases between. The CDR3 runs to 14 residues. The CDR3 protein is CASSLEGRTDTQYF. The CDR3 nucleotides are TGCGCCAGCAGCTTGGAGGGGAGGACAGATACGCAGTATTTT.

The chain combines TRBV27 with TRBJ2-1, with TRBD2 matching 12 bases. Germline loops: CDR1 MNHEY, CDR2 SMNVEV (reference sequence). CDR3 length: 18 amino acids. With V trimmed by 8 bases and J by 5 bases, 16 bases remained unmatched. CDR3 sequence (DNA): TGTGCCAGCCAGCACCTGGGACTAGCGGGCCGATTTGACAATGAGCAGTTCTTC. This gives the protein CASQHLGLAGRFDNEQFF.

For this clone: A junction boundary mismatches the germline segment, possibly from a read error. The chain links TRBV7-9 to TRBJ1-2; TRBD1 aligns across 9 bases. The CDR3 consists of 15 residues. CDR1 is SEHNR, CDR2 FQNEAQ, per germline (reference sequence). The CDR3 spells CASSQRDRDGYGYPF. In DNA, the CDR3 is TGTGCCAGCAGCCAAAGGGACAGGGATGGCTATGGCTACCCCTTC. The complete variable domain, with remaining parts taken from reference TRBV7-9 and TRBJ1-2, reads DTGVSQNPRHKITKRGQNVTFRCDPISEHNRLYWYRQTLGQGPEFLTYFQNEAQLEKSRLLSDRFSAERPKGSFSTLEIQRTEQGDSAMYLCASSQRDRDGYGYPFGSGTRLTVV.